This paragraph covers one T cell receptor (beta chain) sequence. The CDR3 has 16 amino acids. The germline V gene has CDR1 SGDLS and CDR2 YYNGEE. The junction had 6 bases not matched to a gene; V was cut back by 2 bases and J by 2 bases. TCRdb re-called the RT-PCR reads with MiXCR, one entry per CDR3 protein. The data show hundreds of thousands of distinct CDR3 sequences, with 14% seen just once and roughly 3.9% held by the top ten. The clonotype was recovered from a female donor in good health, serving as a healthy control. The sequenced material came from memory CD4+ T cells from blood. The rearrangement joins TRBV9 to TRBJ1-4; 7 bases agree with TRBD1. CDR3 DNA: TGTGCCAGCAGCGTCGGGTCAGGGGGGACTAATGAAAAACTGTTTTTT. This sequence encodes CASSVGSGGTNEKLFF.